One sample yielded the 20 T cell receptor beta chains listed below, sequenced in a study of blood T cell repertoires in COVID-19. TCRdb keeps only in-frame clones here, not all; method: immunoSEQ multiplex PCR. The sample lists more than 200,000 clones; around nine tenths were seen once. The material sequenced was peripheral blood. Source of these receptors: a woman aged 35 to 49 who had recovered from COVID-19.

The chain couples TRBV2 to TRBJ2-2; perhaps TRBD2 as D (6 bases). Trimming took off 8 bases at V and 4 bases at J, with 14 bases between the two ends. This CDR3 has 14 amino acids. Germline CDR1 and CDR2: SNHLY and FYNNEI. The CDR3 region is CASSGGVVTGELFF. In DNA form, the CDR3 reads TGTGCCAGCTCCGGCGGGGTCGTCACCGGGGAGCTGTTTTTT.

The chain is built from TRBV29-1 and TRBJ1-2; 7 bases line up with TRBD1. CDR1 and CDR2 from the germline V gene are SQVTM and ANQGSEA. Trimming took 7 bases from V and 6 from J; bases not matched to a gene: 11. The CDR3 has 13 residues. The CDR3 region is CSARRTGEDGYTF. The CDR3 bases are TGCAGCGCTCGGCGTACAGGGGAGGATGGCTACACCTTC.

The genes are TRBV30 and TRBJ2-3, with D maybe TRBD1 (5 bases). The germline V gene has CDR1 GTSNPN and CDR2 SVGIG (reference sequence). V lost 8 bases to trimming and J lost 0 bases, with 15 bases between them. The CDR3 extends over 14 amino acids. CDR3 in amino acids: CAADSEPSTDTQYF. The CDR3 DNA is TGTGCCGCCGACAGTGAACCTAGCACAGATACGCAGTATTTT.

The chain uses TRBV30 and TRBJ2-5; perhaps TRBD1 as D (5 bases). The CDR3 runs to 12 residues. Germline V gene lookup returns CDR1 GTSNPN and CDR2 SVGIG (reference sequence). Trimming cost V 0 bases and J 4 bases, with 6 bases left between them. CDR3 in DNA: TGTGCCTGGAGTGTCCAGGGAGAGACCCAGTACTTC. Translated, it gives CAWSVQGETQYF.

The J gene is TRBJ2-7, the V gene TRBV15, with TRBD1 matching over 9 bases. V shed 1 base, J shed 2 bases, and the junction held 3 bases outside the gene matches. CDR1 and CDR2 (germline): LNHNV, YYDKDF (reference sequence). The CDR3 loop spans 15 amino acids. CDR3 nucleotide sequence: TGTGCCACCAGCAGAGCGGACAGGGGAACCTACGAGCAGTACTTC. Amino acids: CATSRADRGTYEQYF. Using reference TRBV15 and TRBJ2-7 for the parts outside the CDR3, the full variable domain is DAMVIQNPRYQVTQFGKPVTLSCSQTLNHNVMYWYQQKSSQAPKLLFHYYDKDFNNEADTPDNFQSRRPNTSFCFLDIRSPGLGDTAMYLCATSRADRGTYEQYFGPGTRLTVT.

The rearrangement links TRBV27 to TRBJ2-7, with 7 bases identical to TRBD2. The CDR3 consists of 13 residues. V lost 3 bases, J lost 6 bases, and 5 bases stayed unmatched. Per germline, CDR1 MNHEY and CDR2 SMNVEV (reference sequence). The CDR3 DNA follows: TGTGCCAGCAGTTTGGCAGGGAGGGGCGAGCAGTACTTC. Translating gives CASSLAGRGEQYF.

The chain couples TRBV7-2 to TRBJ2-5, with D maybe TRBD1 (6 bases). The germline V gene has CDR1 SGHTA and CDR2 FQGNSA. Trimming cost V 1 base and J 4 bases, with 16 bases left between them. This CDR3 spans 16 amino acids. The CDR3 is CASSLVGDTRGETQYF. CDR3 in DNA: TGTGCCAGCAGCTTAGTAGGGGACACGAGGGGAGAGACCCAGTACTTC.

J is TRBJ2-5 and V is TRBV27; tentative D call: TRBD1 (5 bases). Between the trimmed V and J ends, which lost 6 bases and 5 bases, there was a span of 16 bases. Germline CDR1 reads MNHEY; CDR2 reads SMNVEV (reference sequence). The CDR3 contains 14 residues. The CDR3 sequence is CASRWAGYEETQYF. The DNA of the CDR3 is TGTGCCAGCAGGTGGGCAGGGTATGAGGAGACCCAGTACTTC.

Of note for this clone: Other DNA sequences in the same sample also yield this CDR3. The chain is built from TRBV20-1 and TRBJ2-7, with D possibly matching TRBD1 (5 bases). The CDR3 extends over 11 amino acids. Per the germline V gene, CDR1 is DFQATT and CDR2 is SNEGSKA (reference sequence). The ends were cut back, 5 bases at V and 1 base at J, with 6 bases in the middle. The CDR3, as DNA: TGCAGTGCTGGGGCTTCCTACGAGCAGTACTTC. This gives the protein CSAGASYEQYF.

The chain carries TRBV5-4 and TRBJ2-1; D is unclear. There are 15 residues in the CDR3. CDR1 and CDR2 (germline): SGHNT, YYREEE (reference sequence). Between the trimmed V and J ends, which lost 4 bases and 6 bases, there was a span of 17 bases. The DNA for the CDR3 is TGTGCCAGCAGCCCCAGGTTCCAGATCGGCAATGAGCAGTTCTTC. Translation: CASSPRFQIGNEQFF.

The J gene is TRBJ2-7, the V gene TRBV11-1; maybe TRBD1 (6 bases). The V gene's germline CDR1 is SGHAT and CDR2 FQDESV (reference sequence). The CDR3 contains 14 residues. The V end lost 5 bases, the J end lost 1 base, and 12 bases lay between the germline ends. CDR3 sequence (DNA): TGTGCCAGCAGCCTGGACAGTCTTTCCTACGAGCAGTACTTC. Protein sequence: CASSLDSLSYEQYF.

The chain has TRBV5-1 and TRBJ2-5; 9 bases line up with TRBD2. Germline V gene sequence: CDR1 SGHRS, CDR2 YFSETQ. V lost 4 bases, J lost 3 bases, and 7 bases stayed unmatched. The CDR3 sequence is 15 residues long. CDR3 protein: CASSGGGGAKETQYF. For the CDR3, the DNA is TGCGCCAGCAGCGGTGGCGGGGGGGCCAAAGAGACCCAGTACTTC.

There are a few counts of this clone. V and J are TRBV5-5 and TRBJ1-2; TRBD1 is a possible D gene (6 bases). The CDR3 runs to 14 residues. Germline V gene sequence: CDR1 SGHKS, CDR2 YYEKEE (reference sequence). V lost 4 bases, J lost 2 bases, and 12 bases lay in between. The CDR3 region is CASSLGGQNYGYTF. The CDR3 DNA follows: TGTGCCAGCAGCCTAGGTGGACAGAACTATGGCTACACCTTC.

The chain has TRBV6-6 and TRBJ2-1; weak D call: TRBD2 (6 bases). The V gene lost 5 bases and the J gene lost 6 bases, with 8 bases spanning the gap. Germline CDR1 and CDR2: MNHNY and SVGAGI (reference sequence). This CDR3 is built from 12 residues. CDR3 sequence reads: CASSPTSNEQFF. For the CDR3, the DNA is TGTGCCAGCAGTCCGACTAGCAATGAGCAGTTCTTC.

The chain uses TRBV19 and TRBJ2-2; D unclear. Per the germline V gene, CDR1 is LNHDA and CDR2 is SQIVND (reference sequence). Trimming stripped 6 bases from V and 4 bases from J, with 15 bases between. This CDR3 comprises 15 residues. CDR3 protein: CASSTRGSSTGELFF. As DNA, the CDR3 is TGTGCCAGTAGCACGCGTGGTAGTAGCACCGGGGAGCTGTTTTTT.

This chain joins TRBV25-1 and TRBJ2-7; 7 positions agree with TRBD1. V lost 3 bases to trimming and J lost 3 bases; unmatched junction nucleotides: 11. The CDR3 consists of 16 residues. Per the germline V gene, CDR1 is MGHDK and CDR2 is SYGVNS. The CDR3 reads CASSDGVTGKVYEQYF. The CDR3 DNA reads as TGTGCCAGCAGTGATGGTGTGACAGGGAAAGTCTACGAGCAGTACTTC.

The chain joins TRBV18 to TRBJ1-4; no definite D call. CDR3 length equals 13 residues. The ends were cut back, 5 bases at V and 2 bases at J, with 6 bases in the middle. Germline CDR1 KGHSH, CDR2 LQKENI. DNA for the CDR3: TGTGCCAGCTCAGCAAGCACTAATGAAAAACTGTTTTTT. Translation: CASSASTNEKLFF.

The genes are TRBV6-6 and TRBJ2-4, with TRBD1 as a possible D gene (6 bases). V lost 6 bases to trimming and J lost 5 bases, with 8 bases between them. The V gene's germline CDR1 is MNHNY and CDR2 SVGAGI (reference sequence). This CDR3 comprises 12 residues. In DNA form, the CDR3 reads TGTGCCAGCAGCCGACAGGAAAACATTCAGTACTTC. Translated, it gives CASSRQENIQYF.

About this clone itself: The germline gene is not matched at one end of the junction; a read error may be the cause. V is TRBV2 and J is TRBJ2-5; D is uncertain. The V gene's germline CDR1 is SNHLY and CDR2 FYNNEI. CDR3 length equals 16 residues. DNA for the CDR3: TGTGCCAGCAGCGAAGGCCAGATTGGGCCTCAAGAGACCCAGTACTTC. This codes for CASSEGQIGPQETQYF.

Notes on this clone: The same CDR3 also results from other DNA sequences found in this sample. The chain combines TRBV14 with TRBJ2-1; D uncertain. Deletions cut 0 bases from V and 0 bases from J, with 9 bases between. CDR3 length equals 16 residues. Per germline, CDR1 SGHDN and CDR2 FVKESK. The CDR3, as DNA: TGTGCCAGCAGCCAAGATTGGAGTGACTCCTACAATGAGCAGTTCTTC. Translating gives CASSQDWSDSYNEQFF.